Each of the 29 T cell receptor beta chains below was sequenced from the same sample in a study of CD8+CD57+ T cells in acquired aplastic anemia. Genomic DNA served as template for TCR beta VDJ and CDR3 profiling. TCRdb ran MiXCR on the reads and lists one entry per CDR3 protein. The sample holds under 500,000 distinct CDR3 sequences, more than 25% seen once. For sequencing, patients were chosen who had shown expansion of CD8+CD57+ cells by flow cytometry. The specimen sequenced was sorted CD4+, CD8+, or CD8+CD57+ T cells (not recorded which) from PBMCs. The receptors come from a human donor with aplastic anemia.

This clonotype has more than one count but fewer than ten. The chain combines TRBV12-3 or TRBV12-4 with TRBJ2-7, with D perhaps TRBD1 (5 bases). The CDR3 length is 13 residues. V was trimmed by 6 bases and J by 3 bases, leaving 12 bases between them. The CDR3 coding sequence is TGTGCCAGCAGCCAGGGCCCCGGCTACGAGCAGTACTTC. Encoded protein: CASSQGPGYEQYF.

The chain combines TRBV5-4 with TRBJ2-3, with 11 bases aligning to TRBD2. The ends lost 10 bases at V and 4 bases at J; junction bases unmatched: 8. Germline assignment: CDR1 SGHNT and CDR2 YYREEE (reference sequence). This CDR3 spans 14 amino acids. The CDR3 bases are TGTGCCGCTACTAGCGGGAGTTTTTCAGATACGCAGTATTTT. It encodes CAATSGSFSDTQYF.

This clonotype was found a few times. The chain recombines TRBV3-1 with TRBJ2-7, with D possibly TRBD2 on 6 matching bases. Germline assignment: CDR1 LGHDT and CDR2 YNNKEL (reference sequence). The CDR3 sequence is 14 residues long. Trimming removed 1 base at V and 3 bases at J, with 10 bases between. The CDR3 coding sequence is TGTGCCAGCAGCCAAGGCGGGAAAAACTACGAGCAGTACTTC. Protein sequence: CASSQGGKNYEQYF.

Concerning this clonotype: A single base separates this from a much larger clone, so it may be a read error. The chain couples TRBV10-1 to TRBJ2-2; 7 positions match TRBD1. Germline values: CDR1 WNHNN, CDR2 SYGVQD (reference sequence). The CDR3 is 14 residues long. CDR3 DNA: TGCGCCAGCGAGTTTCCGGACAGGCCCGGGGAGCTGGTTTTT. As protein: CASEFPDRPGELVF.

This clonotype was seen a few times. The CDR3 bases are TGTGCCAGCAGCTTAGCGAGGGGGGGTAATGAAAAACTGTTTTTT. Amino acid sequence: CASSLARGGNEKLFF. The chain uses TRBV7-6 and TRBJ1-4, with D tentatively TRBD1 (6 bases). This CDR3 has 15 residues. Germline V gene lookup returns CDR1 SGHVS and CDR2 FNYEAQ. Trimming pared 0 bases from V and 4 bases from J, leaving 9 bases between. The full variable domain, rest sourced from reference TRBV7-6 and TRBJ1-4, is GAGVSQSPRYKVTKRGQDVALRCDPISGHVSLYWYRQALGQGPEFLTYFNYEAQQDKSGLPNDRFSAERPEGSISTLTIQRTEQRDSAMYRCASSLARGGNEKLFFGSGTQLSVL.

The chain carries TRBV20-1 and TRBJ2-3; 10 bases match TRBD2. V shed 2 bases and J 6 bases; nucleotides not matched to a gene: 14. Germline CDR1 DFQATT, CDR2 SNEGSKA (reference sequence). The CDR3 extends over 17 amino acids. The CDR3 loop is CSARNIAGGLFRDTQYF. CDR3 DNA sequence: TGCAGTGCTAGAAACATAGCGGGGGGTCTGTTCAGGGATACGCAGTATTTT.

The chain employs TRBV5-1 and TRBJ2-7, with 12 bases lining up with TRBD1. The DNA end is more similar to TRBJ2-4, so the J call may be wrong. This CDR3 has 20 amino acids. The V gene's germline CDR1 is SGHRS and CDR2 YFSETQ. CDR3 loop: CASSPGTGGALSLAKNIQYF. The CDR3, as DNA: TGCGCCAGCAGCCCCGGGACAGGGGGCGCTCTGTCTCTAGCCAAAAACATTCAGTACTTC.

The table lists this clonotype with many counts. The gene calls are TRBV5-1 and TRBJ1-2; maybe TRBD1 (6 bases). CDR3 length: 15 residues. The germline V gene encodes CDR1 SGHRS and CDR2 YFSETQ. The V and J ends lost 0 bases and 1 base respectively, with 10 bases between them. CDR3 DNA sequence: TGCGCCAGCAGCTTGGCGGGGGACAATAACTATGGCTACACCTTC. It yields the protein CASSLAGDNNYGYTF. The full variable domain, its missing parts supplied by reference TRBV5-1 and TRBJ1-2, is KAGVTQTPRYLIKTRGQQVTLSCSPISGHRSVSWYQQTPGQGLQFLFEYFSETQRNKGNFPGRFSGRQFSNSRSEMNVSTLELGDSALYLCASSLAGDNNYGYTFGSGTRLTVV.

This clonotype was counted many times. The gene calls are TRBV5-5 and TRBJ1-2; no reliable D call. V lost 0 bases, J lost 10 bases, and 10 bases lay in between. Germline V gives CDR1 SGHKS, CDR2 YYEKEE (reference sequence). This CDR3 region has 12 residues. The CDR3 region is CASSLDIWYYTF. CDR3 DNA sequence: TGTGCCAGCAGCTTGGACATATGGTACTACACCTTC. Complete variable domain (other parts from reference TRBV5-5 and TRBJ1-2): DAGVTQSPTHLIKTRGQQVTLRCSPISGHKSVSWYQQVLGQGPQFIFQYYEKEERGRGNFPDRFSARQFPNYSSELNVNALLLGDSALYLCASSLDIWYYTFGSGTRLTVV.

This clonotype was seen many times. This sequence joins TRBV25-1 and TRBJ2-5; D is possibly TRBD1 or TRBD2 (6 bases each). Deletions cut 5 bases from V and 5 bases from J, with 18 bases between. The CDR3 covers 15 residues. The germline gives CDR1 MGHDK, CDR2 SYGVNS. The CDR3 spells CASSPTRGAVETQYF. DNA of the CDR3: TGTGCCAGCAGTCCGACGAGGGGGGCTGTGGAGACCCAGTACTTC.

The V gene is TRBV6-2 or TRBV6-3, the J gene TRBJ2-5; D is undetermined. This CDR3 is built from 13 residues. Trimming stripped 7 bases from V and 7 bases from J, with 16 bases between. Germline assignment: CDR1 MNHEY and CDR2 SVGEGT. The CDR3 nucleotides are TGTGCCAGCACCCTAGGGTCAGGAGTGACCCAGTACTTC. Protein sequence: CASTLGSGVTQYF.

This clonotype was counted a few times. The chain carries TRBV24-1 and TRBJ2-1, with a weak D call TRBD1 (5 bases). Trimming pared 3 bases from V and 4 bases from J, leaving 12 bases between. This CDR3 comprises 15 residues. Germline assignment: CDR1 KGHDR and CDR2 SFDVKD. CDR3 DNA: TGTGCCACCAGTGATGCACTGACAGCATACAATGAGCAGTTCTTC. Amino acid sequence: CATSDALTAYNEQFF.

This clonotype was recorded at least ten times. The gene calls are TRBV10-3 and TRBJ2-5; D might be TRBD2 (6 bases). V was clipped by 2 bases and J by 7 bases, with 17 bases between them. From germline, CDR1 is ENHRY and CDR2 SYGVKD. The CDR3 loop spans 15 amino acids. CDR3 loop: CAISEPGATLGTQYF. As DNA, the CDR3 is TGTGCCATCAGTGAGCCGGGAGCCACTTTGGGGACCCAGTACTTC.

Ten or more counts support this clonotype. CDR3 in DNA: TGTGCCAGCAGTGAGGTAGCGGGACAGGGGATTGAAGCTTTCTTT. Encoded protein: CASSEVAGQGIEAFF. The J gene is TRBJ1-1, the V gene TRBV2; 10 positions agree with TRBD1. From germline, CDR1 is SNHLY and CDR2 FYNNEI. The CDR3 sequence is 15 residues long. V lost 3 bases to trimming and J lost 7 bases; unmatched junction nucleotides: 8.

This clonotype was counted only a few times. Here the CDR3 DNA reads TGTGCTAGCGGGGGCGAGCAGTACTTC. This codes for CASGGEQYF. The rearrangement links TRBV9 to TRBJ2-7; 9 positions match TRBD2. The germline gives CDR1 SGDLS, CDR2 YYNGEE. The CDR3 loop spans 9 amino acids.

V usage is TRBV29-1 and J usage is TRBJ1-5, with a tentative D call TRBD1 (6 bases). CDR3 length: 13 amino acids. Per germline, CDR1 SQVTM and CDR2 ANQGSEA. Trimming shortened V by 6 bases and J by 5 bases, and 14 bases separated the two germline ends. This CDR3 reads CSVAWGADQPQHF. Here the CDR3 DNA reads TGCAGCGTCGCATGGGGGGCGGATCAGCCCCAGCATTTT.

The chain couples TRBV6-7 to TRBJ1-5, with a tentative D call TRBD1 (5 bases). TRBV6-7 is marked as an open reading frame, function uncertain. Trimming removed 4 bases at V and 0 bases at J, with 10 bases between. The CDR3 loop spans 15 amino acids. CDR3 sequence reads: CASSFDRYSNQPQHF. CDR3 nucleotides: TGTGCCAGCAGTTTCGACAGATATAGCAATCAGCCCCAGCATTTT.

The chain combines TRBV7-9 with TRBJ2-4, with 8 nucleotides matching TRBD2. This CDR3 region has 13 residues. V trimming: 4 bases; J trimming: 9 bases; junction bases outside the gene matches: 5. Germline V CDR1 and CDR2: SEHNR, FQNEAQ (reference sequence). The chain's CDR3 is CASSSGLESIQYF. The CDR3 nucleotides read TGTGCCAGCAGCTCGGGACTAGAGAGCATTCAGTACTTC.

CDR3 nucleotides: TGTGCCACCACTCGGACAGGGGGCGAAAGCAATCAGCCCCAGCATTTT. Its protein product is CATTRTGGESNQPQHF. The chain joins TRBV24-1 to TRBJ1-5; 11 bases align to TRBD1. The ends lost 8 bases at V and 1 base at J; junction bases unmatched: 6. The CDR3 is made up of 16 amino acids. Per germline, CDR1 KGHDR and CDR2 SFDVKD.

Details on this clonotype: The junction departs from the called germline gene at one end, perhaps through a read error. This chain connects TRBV10-3 to TRBJ1-1; D possibly corresponds to TRBD1 (5 bases). CDR3 length: 14 amino acids. The germline V gene has CDR1 ENHRY and CDR2 SYGVKD. The CDR3 sequence: CASSVGRENTEAFF. The CDR3 DNA reads as TGTGCCAGCAGTGTAGGCAGGGAGAATACTGAAGCTTTCTTT.

The CDR3, as DNA: TGCAGTGCTAGAGCGGCTACCGGACAGGAATATTCACCCCTCCACTTT. Residues: CSARAATGQEYSPLHF. V is TRBV20-1 and J is TRBJ1-6; 7 positions agree with TRBD1. Germline V lookup: CDR1 DFQATT, CDR2 SNEGSKA (reference sequence). This CDR3 comprises 16 residues. The V segment lost 1 base and the J segment 8 bases; nucleotides outside the gene matches: 11.

As for this clonotype: A clone one base away is much larger, so this may be a read error. The rearrangement uses TRBV2 and TRBJ1-1, with D tentatively TRBD1 (6 bases). CDR1 and CDR2 (germline): SNHLY, FYNNEI. The CDR3 runs to 14 residues. The CDR3 region is CASIGGGLNTEVFF. CDR3 bases: TGTGCCAGCATTGGGGGCGGACTGAACACTGAAGTTTTCTTT.

This clonotype was seen just once. This chain uses TRBV5-4 with TRBJ2-5; TRBD1 aligns across 7 bases. Germline V gene sequence: CDR1 SGHNT, CDR2 YYREEE (reference sequence). The J segment lost 3 bases and the V segment lost 5 bases, leaving 4 bases of the junction unmatched. CDR3 length: 13 amino acids. CDR3 residues: CASRWQGEETQYF. The CDR3 bases are TGTGCCAGCAGATGGCAGGGGGAAGAGACCCAGTACTTC.

There are many counts of this clonotype. The V and J genes are TRBV7-3 and TRBJ2-5; 7 nucleotides line up with TRBD1. With V trimmed by 5 bases and J by 5 bases, 11 bases remained unmatched. CDR1 SGHTA and CDR2 FQGTGA come from the germline V gene. This CDR3 region has 15 residues. The CDR3 spells CASSHDTDRPETQYF. In DNA form, the CDR3 reads TGTGCCAGCAGCCACGATACGGACAGGCCCGAGACCCAGTACTTC.

For this clonotype: A read error may explain this, as a much larger clone is one base away. V usage is TRBV20-1 and J usage is TRBJ2-7; D perhaps matches TRBD2 (5 bases). Germline CDR1 reads DFQATT; CDR2 reads SNEGSKA (reference sequence). V was shortened by 3 bases and J by 7 bases, with 16 bases between the two germline ends. The CDR3 extends over 13 amino acids. CDR3 DNA sequence: TGCAGTGCTAGTAGAGATGCTTCGGGGGAGCAGTACTTC. Its protein product is CSASRDASGEQYF.

This clonotype was observed a single time. This chain's CDR3 is CSGTSGRDTGELFF. For the CDR3, the DNA is TGCAGCGGAACTAGCGGGAGGGACACCGGGGAGCTGTTTTTT. V usage is TRBV29-1 and J usage is TRBJ2-2; the match to TRBD2 covers 13 bases. The trim removed 7 bases at V and 3 bases at J, leaving 2 bases unmatched. Germline V CDR1 and CDR2: SQVTM, ANQGSEA. The CDR3 spans 14 residues.

This clonotype turned up a few times. V is TRBV19 and J is TRBJ1-5; maybe TRBD1 (5 bases). The germline CDR1 and CDR2 sequences are LNHDA and SQIVND (reference sequence). The CDR3 extends over 16 amino acids. Trimming took off 5 bases at V and 4 bases at J, with 18 bases between the two ends. The CDR3 loop is CASSASARQTNQPQHF. The DNA of the CDR3 is TGTGCCAGTAGTGCCAGCGCTCGACAGACAAATCAGCCCCAGCATTTT.

The chain links TRBV15 to TRBJ2-1, with 16 positions matching TRBD2. The CDR3 sequence is 18 residues long. Germline CDR1 LNHNV, CDR2 YYDKDF (reference sequence). Trimming at V came to 1 base and at J to 6 bases, leaving 6 bases not matched to a gene. CDR3 DNA: TGTGCCACCAGCAGAGCTCGCGGGACTAGCGGGAGGGCCAATGAGCAGTTCTTC. This sequence encodes CATSRARGTSGRANEQFF.

V gene TRBV30 combines with J gene TRBJ1-2, with D hard to call. V lost 8 bases to trimming and J lost 3 bases, with 13 bases between them. The CDR3 extends over 12 amino acids. CDR1 GTSNPN and CDR2 SVGIG come from the germline V gene (reference sequence). CDR3 protein: CATTRIDYGYTF. The CDR3 nucleotides read TGTGCCACGACGAGGATTGACTATGGCTACACCTTC.